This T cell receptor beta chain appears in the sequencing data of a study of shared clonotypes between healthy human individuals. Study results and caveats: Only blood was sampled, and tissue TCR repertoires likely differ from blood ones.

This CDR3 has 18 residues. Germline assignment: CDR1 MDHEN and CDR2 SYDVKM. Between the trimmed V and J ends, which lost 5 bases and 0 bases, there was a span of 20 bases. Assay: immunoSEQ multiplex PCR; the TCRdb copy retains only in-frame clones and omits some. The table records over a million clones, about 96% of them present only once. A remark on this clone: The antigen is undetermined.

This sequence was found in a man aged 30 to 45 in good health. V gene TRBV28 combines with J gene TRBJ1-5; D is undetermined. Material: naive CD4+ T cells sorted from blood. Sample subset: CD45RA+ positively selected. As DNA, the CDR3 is TGTGCCAGCAGTAAAGAAAGACGGGAGATTTATAGCAATCAGCCCCAGCATTTT. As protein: CASSKERREIYSNQPQHF.